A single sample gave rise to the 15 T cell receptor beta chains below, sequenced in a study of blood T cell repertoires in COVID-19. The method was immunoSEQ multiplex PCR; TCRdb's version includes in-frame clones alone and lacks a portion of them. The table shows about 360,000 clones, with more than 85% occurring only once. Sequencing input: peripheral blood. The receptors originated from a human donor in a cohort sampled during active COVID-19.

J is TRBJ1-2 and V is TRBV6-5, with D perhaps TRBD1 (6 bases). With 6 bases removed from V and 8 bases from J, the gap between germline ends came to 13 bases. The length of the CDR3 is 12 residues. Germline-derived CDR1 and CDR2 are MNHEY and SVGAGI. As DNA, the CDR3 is TGTGCCAGCAGGGAGGGGGGGGGAGGCTACACCTTC. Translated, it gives CASREGGGGYTF.

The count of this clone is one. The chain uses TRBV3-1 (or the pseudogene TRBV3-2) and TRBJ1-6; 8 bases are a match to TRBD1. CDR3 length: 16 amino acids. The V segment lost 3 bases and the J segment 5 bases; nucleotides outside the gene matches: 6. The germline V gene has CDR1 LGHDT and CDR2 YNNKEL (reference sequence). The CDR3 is CASSQTMTGDNSPLHF. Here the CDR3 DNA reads TGTGCCAGCAGCCAGACCATGACAGGGGATAATTCACCCCTCCACTTT.

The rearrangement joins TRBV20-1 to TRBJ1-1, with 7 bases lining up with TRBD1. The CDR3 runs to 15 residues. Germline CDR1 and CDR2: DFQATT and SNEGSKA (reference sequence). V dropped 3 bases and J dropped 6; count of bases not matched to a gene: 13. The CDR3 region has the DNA TGCAGTGCTAGTAAGAGGACAGGTAGCGGTTCTGAAGCTTTCTTT. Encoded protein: CSASKRTGSGSEAFF.

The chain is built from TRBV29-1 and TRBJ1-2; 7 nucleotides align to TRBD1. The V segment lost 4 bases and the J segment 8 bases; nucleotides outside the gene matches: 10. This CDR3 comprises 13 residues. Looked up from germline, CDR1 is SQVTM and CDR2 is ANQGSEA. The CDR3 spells CSVGPTGTVGYTF. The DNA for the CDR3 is TGCAGCGTTGGGCCCACCGGGACAGTAGGCTACACCTTC.

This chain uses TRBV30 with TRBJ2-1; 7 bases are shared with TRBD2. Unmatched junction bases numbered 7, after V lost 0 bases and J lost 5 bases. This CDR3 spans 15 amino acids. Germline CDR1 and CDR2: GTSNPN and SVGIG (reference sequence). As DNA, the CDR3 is TGTGCCTGGAGTGTTTTCGCGGGAGCGAACAATGAGCAGTTCTTC. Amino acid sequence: CAWSVFAGANNEQFF.

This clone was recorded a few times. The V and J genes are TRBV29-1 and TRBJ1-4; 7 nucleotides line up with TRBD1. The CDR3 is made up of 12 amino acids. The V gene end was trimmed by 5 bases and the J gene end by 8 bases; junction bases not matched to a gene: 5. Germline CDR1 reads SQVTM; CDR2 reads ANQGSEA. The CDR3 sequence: CSVWDSGEKLFF. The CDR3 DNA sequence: TGCAGCGTTTGGGACAGTGGAGAAAAACTGTTTTTT.

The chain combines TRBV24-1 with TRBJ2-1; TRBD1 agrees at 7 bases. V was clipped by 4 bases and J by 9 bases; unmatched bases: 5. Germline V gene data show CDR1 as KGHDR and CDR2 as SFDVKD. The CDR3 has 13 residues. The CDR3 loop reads CATSDPPGGEQFF. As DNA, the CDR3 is TGTGCCACCAGTGACCCCCCAGGGGGTGAGCAGTTCTTC.

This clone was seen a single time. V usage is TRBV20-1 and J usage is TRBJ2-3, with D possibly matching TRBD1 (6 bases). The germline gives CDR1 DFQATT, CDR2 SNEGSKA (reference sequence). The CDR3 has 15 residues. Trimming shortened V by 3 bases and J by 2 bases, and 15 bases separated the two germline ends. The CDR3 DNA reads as TGCAGTGCTAGTGGACCCGGGACAAACACAGATACGCAGTATTTT. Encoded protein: CSASGPGTNTDTQYF.

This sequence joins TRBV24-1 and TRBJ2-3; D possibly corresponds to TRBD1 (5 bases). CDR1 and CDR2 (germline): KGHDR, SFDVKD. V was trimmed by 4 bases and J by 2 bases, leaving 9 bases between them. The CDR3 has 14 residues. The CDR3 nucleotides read TGTGCCACCAGTGACAGGGTCGCCACAGATACGCAGTATTTT. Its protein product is CATSDRVATDTQYF.

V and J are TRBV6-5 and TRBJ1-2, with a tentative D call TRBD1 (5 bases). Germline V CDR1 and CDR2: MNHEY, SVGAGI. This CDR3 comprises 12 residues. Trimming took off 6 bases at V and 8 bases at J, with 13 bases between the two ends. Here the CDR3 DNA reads TGTGCCAGCAGAGGAGGGGAGGGGGGCTACACCTTC. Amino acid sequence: CASRGGEGGYTF.

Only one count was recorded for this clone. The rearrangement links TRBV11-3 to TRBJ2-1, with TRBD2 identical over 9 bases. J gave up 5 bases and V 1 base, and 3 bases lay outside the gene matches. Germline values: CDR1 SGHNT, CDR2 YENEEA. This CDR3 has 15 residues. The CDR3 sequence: CASSLGLAENNEQFF. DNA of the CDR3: TGTGCCAGCAGCTTAGGACTAGCGGAGAACAATGAGCAGTTCTTC.

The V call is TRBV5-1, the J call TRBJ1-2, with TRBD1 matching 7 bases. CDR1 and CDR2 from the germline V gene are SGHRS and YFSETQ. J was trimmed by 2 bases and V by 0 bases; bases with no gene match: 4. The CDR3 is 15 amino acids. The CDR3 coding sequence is TGCGCCAGCAGCTTGGCGCAGGGGGAGAACTATGGCTACACCTTC. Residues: CASSLAQGENYGYTF.

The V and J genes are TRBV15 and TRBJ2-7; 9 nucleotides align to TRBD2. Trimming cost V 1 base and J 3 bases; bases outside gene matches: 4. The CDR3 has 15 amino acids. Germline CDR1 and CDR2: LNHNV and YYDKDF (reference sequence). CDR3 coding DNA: TGTGCCACCAGCAGAGGTCGGCGGGAGGGCTACGAGCAGTACTTC. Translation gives CATSRGRREGYEQYF. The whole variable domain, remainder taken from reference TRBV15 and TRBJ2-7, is DAMVIQNPRYQVTQFGKPVTLSCSQTLNHNVMYWYQQKSSQAPKLLFHYYDKDFNNEADTPDNFQSRRPNTSFCFLDIRSPGLGDTAMYLCATSRGRREGYEQYFGPGTRLTVT.

The CDR3 DNA sequence: TGCAGTGCTAGTGTGGGACTAGCGGGGGGGCGCGAGCAGTACTTC. It translates to CSASVGLAGGREQYF. The V and J genes are TRBV20-1 and TRBJ2-7; the match to TRBD2 covers 16 bases. This CDR3 has 15 residues. CDR1 DFQATT and CDR2 SNEGSKA come from the germline V gene (reference sequence). With 3 bases clipped from V and 6 bases from J, the junction kept 5 bases outside the gene matches.

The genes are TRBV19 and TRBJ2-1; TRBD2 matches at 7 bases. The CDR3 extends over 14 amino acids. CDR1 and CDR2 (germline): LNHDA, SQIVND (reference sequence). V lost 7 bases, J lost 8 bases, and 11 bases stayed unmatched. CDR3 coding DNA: TGTGCCAGTAAGCCCCTCTCGGGAGGCGATGAGCAGTTCTTC. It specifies CASKPLSGGDEQFF.